This T cell receptor (beta chain) was obtained from a study of graft-versus-host responses after intestinal transplantation. The V segment lost 4 bases and the J segment 6 bases; nucleotides outside the gene matches: 4. CDR1 is LNHDA, CDR2 SQIVND, per germline (reference sequence). This CDR3 contains 14 residues. Generated by immunoSEQ multiplex PCR, the TCRdb table keeps only in-frame clones and is missing some. The sample has tens of thousands of clones, roughly 91% seen once. On this clone: No antigen is known for it.

The receptor was derived from a human donor who received an intestinal transplant. Sequencing was performed on unstimulated CD8+ T cells sorted from spleen or lymph node cells, taken before intestinal transplant. The chain couples TRBV19 to TRBJ2-1; 9 positions match TRBD2. CDR3 sequence (DNA): TGTGCCAGTAGTAGCGGGAGGGCCGGCAATGAGCAGTTCTTC. It codes for CASSSGRAGNEQFF.